Listed here are 24 T cell receptor beta chains from one sample, sequenced in a study of T cell changes during pregnancy in multiple sclerosis. Profiled with immunoSEQ multiplex PCR; TCRdb holds only in-frame clones, not every one. The profile shows roughly 15,000 clones, 80% to 90% of them singletons. The material sequenced was CD8+ T cells from peripheral blood mononuclear cells, taken in the first trimester of pregnancy. Receptors were obtained from a female donor with multiple sclerosis, enrolled in a pregnancy study.

The count of this clone is one. The chain carries TRBV27 and TRBJ2-7; 7 positions match TRBD1. J gave up 4 bases and V 0 bases, and 9 bases lay outside the gene matches. The CDR3 is made up of 16 amino acids. Per germline, CDR1 MNHEY and CDR2 SMNVEV (reference sequence). CDR3 sequence: CASSLSGGEMVYEQYF. The CDR3 bases are TGTGCCAGCAGTTTATCAGGGGGCGAAATGGTGTACGAGCAGTACTTC.

The genes are TRBV10-3 and TRBJ2-1, with 7 bases that match TRBD2. The CDR3 consists of 16 residues. The V gene's germline CDR1 is ENHRY and CDR2 SYGVKD. The V segment lost 0 bases and the J segment 4 bases; nucleotides outside the gene matches: 6. The chain's CDR3 is CAISESWEGSYNEQFF. The CDR3 coding sequence is TGTGCCATCAGTGAGTCGTGGGAGGGATCTTACAATGAGCAGTTCTTC.

This rearrangement joins TRBV5-1 to TRBJ2-2, with 10 positions matching TRBD1. The CDR3 has 15 residues. V trimming: 3 bases; J trimming: 3 bases; junction bases outside the gene matches: 2. In germline, CDR1 is SGHRS, CDR2 YFSETQ. CDR3 residues: CASSWTGGDTGELFF. For the CDR3, the DNA is TGCGCCAGCAGCTGGACAGGGGGAGACACCGGGGAGCTGTTTTTT.

This clone appeared once. The CDR3 protein is CASSGDRGHNEQFF. The DNA of the CDR3 is TGTGCCAGCAGCGGGGACAGGGGGCACAATGAGCAGTTCTTC. The chain joins TRBV9 to TRBJ2-1; 12 nucleotides align to TRBD1. The CDR3 totals 14 residues. The junction had 0 bases not matched to a gene; V was cut back by 3 bases and J by 5 bases. Germline V gene data show CDR1 as SGDLS and CDR2 as YYNGEE.

The rearrangement uses TRBV6-5 and TRBJ2-7; D unclear. Looked up from germline, CDR1 is MNHEY and CDR2 is SVGAGI. With 2 bases removed from V and 2 bases from J, the gap between germline ends came to 13 bases. There are 15 residues in the CDR3. CDR3 sequence: CASSYALSPAYEQYF. The CDR3 DNA reads as TGTGCCAGCAGTTACGCGTTGTCTCCGGCCTACGAGCAGTACTTC.

This chain uses TRBV30 with TRBJ1-2, with D unresolved. The germline V gene encodes CDR1 GTSNPN and CDR2 SVGIG (reference sequence). The CDR3 loop spans 13 amino acids. Trimming took off 2 bases at V and 6 bases at J, with 13 bases between the two ends. The CDR3 spells CAWSFGGADGYTF. The CDR3, as DNA: TGTGCCTGGAGTTTTGGTGGCGCGGATGGCTACACCTTC.

J is TRBJ1-1 and V is TRBV27; 8 nucleotides agree with TRBD1. With V trimmed by 5 bases and J by 1 base, 9 bases remained unmatched. CDR1 and CDR2 (germline): MNHEY, SMNVEV (reference sequence). The CDR3 extends over 16 amino acids. In nucleotides, the CDR3 is TGTGCCAGCAGTCCCTCAGGGGGCGAGGCGAACACTGAAGCTTTCTTT. Translated: CASSPSGGEANTEAFF.

The chain employs TRBV11-3 and TRBJ2-5; TRBD2 matches 12 bases. Per the germline V gene, CDR1 is SGHNT and CDR2 is YENEEA. The CDR3 loop spans 16 amino acids. V was pared by 5 bases and J by 0 bases, with 4 bases of the junction left unmatched. As DNA, the CDR3 is TGTGCCAGCAGCCCAACTAGCGGGGGGTACCAAGAGACCCAGTACTTC. It encodes CASSPTSGGYQETQYF.

This chain uses TRBV28 with TRBJ2-3, with 8 bases lining up with TRBD1. Per germline, CDR1 MDHEN and CDR2 SYDVKM. The CDR3 is 17 amino acids. V lost 5 bases, J lost 3 bases, and 13 bases stayed unmatched. CDR3 loop: CASSLRRTGRLTDTQYF. In nucleotides, the CDR3 is TGTGCCAGCAGTCTACGCCGGACAGGGAGATTGACAGATACGCAGTATTTT.

By frequency in the sample, this clone is large. Other nucleotide sequences in the sample specify the same CDR3. This chain connects TRBV27 to TRBJ1-2, with TRBD1 identical over 7 bases. The germline V gene encodes CDR1 MNHEY and CDR2 SMNVEV (reference sequence). V shed 5 bases, J shed 0 bases, and the junction held 3 bases outside the gene matches. This CDR3 contains 14 residues. CDR3 coding DNA: TGTGCCAGCAGTCTCCAGGGGGCTAACTATGGCTACACCTTC. This encodes CASSLQGANYGYTF.

The V call is TRBV7-9, the J call TRBJ2-1; perhaps TRBD1 as D (6 bases). Germline-derived CDR1 and CDR2 are SEHNR and FQNEAQ (reference sequence). The CDR3 length is 15 residues. The ends were cut back, 4 bases at V and 7 bases at J, with 17 bases in the middle. This CDR3 reads CASSYREANFNEQFF. The CDR3, as DNA: TGTGCCAGCAGCTACAGGGAAGCTAATTTTAATGAGCAGTTCTTC. The variable domain in full, completed from reference TRBV7-9 and TRBJ2-1, reads DTGVSQNPRHKITKRGQNVTFRCDPISEHNRLYWYRQTLGQGPEFLTYFQNEAQLEKSRLLSDRFSAERPKGSFSTLEIQRTEQGDSAMYLCASSYREANFNEQFFGPGTRLTVL.

The chain couples TRBV7-6 to TRBJ1-1; D remains unclear. Germline V lookup: CDR1 SGHVS, CDR2 FNYEAQ. The CDR3 is 15 residues long. Trimming stripped 1 base from V and 0 bases from J, with 9 bases between. CDR3 amino acids: CASSLGVSLNTEAFF. In DNA, the CDR3 is TGTGCCAGCAGCTTAGGCGTTAGTTTGAACACTGAAGCTTTCTTT.

This sequence joins TRBV21-1 and TRBJ1-2; TRBD1 is taken as the D call from the table, unchecked against the DNA. TRBV21-1 is a pseudogene segment. The CDR3 loop spans 15 amino acids. DNA for the CDR3: TGTGCCAGCAGCACTGACAGGGGGCACCCCTATGGCTACACCTTC. Its protein product is CASSTDRGHPYGYTF.

The chain is built from TRBV6-1 and TRBJ1-1; D possibly corresponds to TRBD1 (5 bases). V was shortened by 10 bases and J by 5 bases, with 14 bases between the two germline ends. The CDR3 length is 12 residues. The germline gives CDR1 MNHNS, CDR2 SASEGT. The CDR3 region has the DNA TGTGCCACAACTCAGGGAATAACTGAAGCTTTCTTT. Protein product: CATTQGITEAFF.

The V call is TRBV30, the J call TRBJ2-2; 10 bases match TRBD2. The ends lost 0 bases at V and 8 bases at J; junction bases unmatched: 12. CDR3 length: 17 amino acids. From germline, CDR1 is GTSNPN and CDR2 SVGIG (reference sequence). In DNA form, the CDR3 reads TGTGCCTGGAGTGTTTCCGGGCTAGCGGGGGTCACTGGGGAGCTGTTTTTT. It codes for CAWSVSGLAGVTGELFF. The full variable domain, in which reference TRBV30 and TRBJ2-2 provide the parts outside the CDR3, is SQTIHQWPATLVQPVGSPLSLECTVEGTSNPNLYWYRQAAGRGLQLLFYSVGIGQISSEVPQNLSASRPQDRQFILSSKKLLLSDSGFYLCAWSVSGLAGVTGELFFGEGSRLTVL.

J is TRBJ2-7 and V is TRBV27, with TRBD1 matching over 11 bases. Trimming at V came to 5 bases and at J to 5 bases, leaving 14 bases not matched to a gene. The germline V gene has CDR1 MNHEY and CDR2 SMNVEV (reference sequence). This CDR3 spans 17 amino acids. DNA for the CDR3: TGTGCCAGCAGTCCCCCCTGGGGACAGGGGGGTTTCCACGAGCAGTACTTC. Protein sequence: CASSPPWGQGGFHEQYF.

CDR3 bases: TGTGCCAGCAGCTTAGGGGGGGTGTATAGCAATCAGCCCCAGCATTTT. It translates to CASSLGGVYSNQPQHF. This chain uses TRBV7-8 with TRBJ1-5, with D possibly matching TRBD1 (5 bases). Germline lookup yields CDR1 SGHVS and CDR2 FQNEAQ. V dropped 1 base and J dropped 0 bases, with 10 bases sitting between them. This CDR3 is built from 16 residues. The full variable domain, with the rest looked up from reference TRBV7-8 and TRBJ1-5, is GAGVSQSPRYKVAKRGQDVALRCDPISGHVSLFWYQQALGQGPEFLTYFQNEAQLDKSGLPSDRFFAERPEGSVSTLKIQRTQQEDSAVYLCASSLGGVYSNQPQHFGDGTRLSIL.

This clone was detected a few times. This rearrangement joins TRBV27 to TRBJ1-1; 7 bases fit TRBD1. The CDR3 sequence is 14 residues long. V gave up 5 bases and J gave up 1 base; unmatched junction bases: 4. In germline, CDR1 is MNHEY, CDR2 SMNVEV (reference sequence). CDR3 region: CASSPWTGNTEAFF. The DNA for the CDR3 is TGTGCCAGCAGTCCCTGGACAGGGAACACTGAAGCTTTCTTT.

This chain connects TRBV19 to TRBJ1-5; tentative D call: TRBD1 (6 bases). This CDR3 region has 16 residues. Germline values: CDR1 LNHDA, CDR2 SQIVND (reference sequence). Trimming removed 5 bases from V and 6 bases from J, with 20 bases in between. CDR3 protein: CASSSALQGLGQPQHF. For the CDR3, the DNA is TGTGCCAGTAGTTCCGCCCTACAGGGCCTGGGTCAGCCCCAGCATTTT. Full variable domain (missing parts from reference TRBV19 and TRBJ1-5): DGGITQSPKYLFRKEGQNVTLSCEQNLNHDAMYWYRQDPGQGLRLIYYSQIVNDFQKGDIAEGYSVSREKKESFPLTVTSAQKNPTAFYLCASSSALQGLGQPQHFGDGTRLSIL.

The chain combines TRBV19 with TRBJ2-2, with 7 bases identical to TRBD1. Unmatched junction bases numbered 5, after V lost 6 bases and J lost 1 base. This CDR3 region has 15 residues. Germline CDR1 is LNHDA and CDR2 is SQIVND (reference sequence). In nucleotides, the CDR3 is TGTGCCAGTAGCAGGACAGGCGGGAACACCGGGGAGCTGTTTTTT. Protein: CASSRTGGNTGELFF.

The chain carries TRBV7-9 and TRBJ1-2, with D uncertain. This CDR3 is built from 15 residues. V lost 2 bases to trimming and J lost 4 bases, with 14 bases between them. Germline values: CDR1 SEHNR, CDR2 FQNEAQ (reference sequence). CDR3 region: CASSLNSPGSYGYTF. The CDR3 DNA follows: TGTGCCAGCAGCTTAAATTCCCCGGGGAGCTATGGCTACACCTTC.

The CDR3 is CASTRSGGAGEQFF. CDR3 nucleotide sequence: TGTGCCAGCACCCGTAGCGGGGGGGCAGGTGAGCAGTTCTTC. The chain recombines TRBV9 with TRBJ2-1; TRBD2 matches 11 bases. In germline, CDR1 is SGDLS, CDR2 YYNGEE. The CDR3 runs 14 residues. J lost 9 bases, V lost 6 bases, and 8 bases had no gene match.

DNA of the CDR3: TGTGCCAGCAGCCTCATAGGGGGCTCCTACAATGAGCAGTTCTTC. This codes for CASSLIGGSYNEQFF. The V and J genes are TRBV7-3 and TRBJ2-1, with D perhaps matching TRBD1 (6 bases). In germline, CDR1 is SGHTA, CDR2 FQGTGA. V was clipped by 5 bases and J by 0 bases, with 11 bases between them. This CDR3 is 15 amino acids long.

The chain employs TRBV27 and TRBJ2-1; TRBD2 matches at 14 bases. This CDR3 comprises 20 residues. Germline CDR1 MNHEY, CDR2 SMNVEV (reference sequence). J was trimmed by 0 bases and V by 4 bases; bases with no gene match: 11. In DNA, the CDR3 is TGTGCCAGCAGTTCCGTGACTAGCGGGGGGGCCTCCAGCTCCTACAATGAGCAGTTCTTC. This encodes CASSSVTSGGASSSYNEQFF.